The rows below give T cell receptor beta chains drawn from one sample of a study of blood T cell repertoires in COVID-19. Repertoires were generated with immunoSEQ multiplex PCR, while TCRdb's copy carries only in-frame clones and drops some. In the table there are 150,000 to 180,000 clones, about 85% of which are singletons. Sequencing was carried out using peripheral blood. These receptors were collected from a man in his sixties with COVID-19, enrolled during active disease. CDR3s include the opening cysteine and the closing phenylalanine or tryptophan.

j_gene,v_gene,len,CDR3aa
TRBJ2-7,TRBV15,14,CATSRDPQGDEQYF
TRBJ1-4,TRBV7-9,16,CASSLGDRGIFEKLFF
TRBJ1-1,TRBV18,11,CASSPGTEAFF
TRBJ1-1,TRBV19,13,CASSQGTTTEAFF
TRBJ1-4,TRBV11-2,14,CASSFQTAGEKLFF
TRBJ2-1,TRBV30,11,CAWSPLNEQFF
TRBJ1-2,TRBV5-1,14,CASSSTGENYGYTF
TRBJ1-5,TRBV6-1,14,CASSLPESNQPQHF
TRBJ1-2,TRBV9,14,CASARGGADYGYTF
TRBJ1-6,TRBV29-1,13,CSAQTGDNSPLHF
TRBJ1-5,TRBV24-1,18,CATSDATRGTGMRQPQHF
TRBJ1-4,TRBV7-2,13,CASSVRLNEKLFF
TRBJ1-2,TRBV19,15,CASSILTGVDYGYTF
TRBJ2-3,TRBV11-1,15,CASRGLAGGPDTQYF
TRBJ2-2,TRBV11-3,15,CASSQQGFHTGELFF
TRBJ1-1,TRBV18,15,CASSPLFSVNTEAFF
TRBJ1-1,TRBV5-1,15,CASSKGDRRTTEAFF
TRBJ2-3,TRBV12-5,19,CASGSRLLSGVIHNGTQYF
TRBJ2-5,TRBV2,14,CASIRGTSQETQYF
TRBJ1-4,TRBV6-5,14,CASSRGSSNEKLFF
TRBJ1-1,TRBV28,11,CATQTRSEAFF
TRBJ2-3,TRBV7-2,19,CASSFKSRLAGPYTEAQYF